The present TCR beta chain was sequenced within a study of blood T cell repertoires in COVID-19. Libraries were prepared by immunoSEQ multiplex PCR; TCRdb keeps only in-frame clonotypes and omits some of them. Found here are about 180,000 clones, about 86% of them singletons; the top ten hold 2.9%. J was trimmed by 4 bases and V by 3 bases; bases with no gene match: 6. Germline V gene sequence: CDR1 SGHKS, CDR2 YYEKEE (reference sequence). The CDR3 has 15 amino acids. The sequenced sample was peripheral blood. The V gene is TRBV5-5, the J gene TRBJ1-1; TRBD1 agrees at 10 bases. This receptor was obtained from a young woman with active or convalescent COVID-19. Written as DNA, the CDR3 is TGTGCCAGCAGCTACTCCGGGACAGGGGCCACTGAAGCTTTCTTT. Amino acid sequence: CASSYSGTGATEAFF.